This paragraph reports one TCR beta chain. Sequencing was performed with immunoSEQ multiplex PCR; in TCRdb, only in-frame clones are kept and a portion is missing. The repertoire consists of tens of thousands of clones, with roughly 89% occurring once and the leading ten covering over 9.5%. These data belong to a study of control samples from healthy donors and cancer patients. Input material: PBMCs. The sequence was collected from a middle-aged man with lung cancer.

Written as DNA, the CDR3 is TGTGCCAGCAGGGCCCGCCCGGGACAGGGGGAGACCCAGTACTTC. Its protein is CASRARPGQGETQYF. The V and J genes are TRBV6-5 and TRBJ2-5; 10 bases match TRBD1. CDR1 is MNHEY and CDR2 is SVGAGI in the germline V gene. J lost 5 bases, V lost 6 bases, and 9 bases had no gene match. The CDR3 covers 15 residues.